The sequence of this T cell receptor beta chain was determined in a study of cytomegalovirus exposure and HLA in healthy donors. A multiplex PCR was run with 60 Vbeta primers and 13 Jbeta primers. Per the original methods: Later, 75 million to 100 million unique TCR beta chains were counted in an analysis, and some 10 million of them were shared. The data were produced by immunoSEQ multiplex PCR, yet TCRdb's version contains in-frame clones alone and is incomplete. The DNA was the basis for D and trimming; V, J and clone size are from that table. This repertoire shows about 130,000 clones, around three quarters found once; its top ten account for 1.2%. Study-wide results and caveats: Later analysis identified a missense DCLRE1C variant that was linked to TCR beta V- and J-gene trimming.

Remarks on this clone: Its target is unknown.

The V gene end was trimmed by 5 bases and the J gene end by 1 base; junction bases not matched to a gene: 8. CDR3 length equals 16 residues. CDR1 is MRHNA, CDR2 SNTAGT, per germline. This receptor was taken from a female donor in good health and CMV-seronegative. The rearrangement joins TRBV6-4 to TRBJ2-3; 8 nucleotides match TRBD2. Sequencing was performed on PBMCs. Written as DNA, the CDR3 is TGTGCCAGCAGTCGTAGAGCGGGGGTGGGCACAGATACGCAGTATTTT. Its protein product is CASSRRAGVGTDTQYF.